The table lists the clone carrying this T cell receptor beta chain with a count of one. The sample is drawn from a study of blood T cell repertoires in COVID-19. The overall study: COVID-19 samples, acute and convalescent, were from the United States, Italy and Spain. Sources were T cells, B-cell-depleted T cells, or PBMCs; the material itself was cDNA or gDNA.

TCRdb's table, derived via immunoSEQ multiplex PCR, lists solely in-frame clones and lacks some. There are about 480,000 clones in the sample; approximately 90% occur only once, and 1.5% to 2% lies in the top ten. This CDR3 region has 15 residues. Germline V lookup: CDR1 MNHEY, CDR2 SMNVEV (reference sequence). Trimming cost V 3 bases and J 4 bases; bases outside gene matches: 7. The cohort comprised adults aged 18 to 89 years residing in about two dozen US areas. Among Cohort 3 donors, those recovered had two negative PCRs, clearance, or symptom resolution. V is TRBV27 and J is TRBJ1-2; 8 bases are shared with TRBD1. The receptor was isolated from a middle-aged woman who had recovered from COVID-19. Sequenced sample: PBMCs or T cells enriched from blood (not recorded which). In nucleotides, the CDR3 is TGTGCCAGCAGTTTCGGACAGGGACCGAGCTATGGCTACACCTTC. It encodes CASSFGQGPSYGYTF.